This entry lists 20 T cell receptor beta chains sequenced from one sample in a study of cytomegalovirus exposure and HLA in healthy donors. Use of 60 Vbeta and 13 Jbeta primers characterized the PCR. Sequencing was performed with immunoSEQ multiplex PCR; in TCRdb, only in-frame clones are kept and a portion is missing. The table has some 180,000 clones, roughly 85% seen once. Sequenced input: PBMCs. These receptors originate from a woman aged 18-29 years in good health and CMV-seronegative.

CDR3 sequence reads: CASSPAMGGLGYTF. The CDR3 DNA sequence: TGTGCCAGCAGCCCCGCTATGGGGGGGCTAGGCTACACCTTC. J is TRBJ1-2 and V is TRBV11-3, with D perhaps TRBD1 (6 bases). Germline lookup yields CDR1 SGHNT and CDR2 YENEEA. V shed 5 bases and J shed 8 bases, with 18 bases lying between them. CDR3 length: 14 amino acids.

The V call is TRBV10-2, the J call TRBJ2-1; 7 bases match TRBD2. Unmatched junction bases numbered 13, after V lost 7 bases and J lost 4 bases. There are 16 residues in the CDR3. The germline V gene encodes CDR1 WSHSY and CDR2 SAAADI. The CDR3 sequence is CASINPGLRGYNEQFF. For the CDR3, the DNA is TGCGCCAGCATTAACCCCGGACTGCGGGGGTACAATGAGCAGTTCTTC.

This chain connects TRBV12-5 to TRBJ1-1, with 8 bases aligning to TRBD1. Germline V lookup: CDR1 LGHNT, CDR2 FRNRAP. The CDR3 is made up of 19 amino acids. J was trimmed by 5 bases and V by 2 bases; bases with no gene match: 19. In nucleotides, the CDR3 is TGTGCTAGTGGTTTGTCCCTAGGGCAGGGGGCTTTAAGGAATACTGAAGCTTTCTTT. As protein: CASGLSLGQGALRNTEAFF.

This chain links TRBV18 with TRBJ2-5, with 8 nucleotides matching TRBD1. This CDR3 contains 13 residues. J lost 4 bases, V lost 5 bases, and 3 bases had no gene match. Germline CDR1 reads KGHSH; CDR2 reads LQKENI. The DNA for the CDR3 is TGTGCCAGCTCAGGACAGGGTCGAGAGACCCAGTACTTC. Translating it yields CASSGQGRETQYF. The variable domain in full, with the rest retrieved from reference TRBV18 and TRBJ2-5, is NAGVMQNPRHLVRRRGQEARLRCSPMKGHSHVYWYRQLPEEGLKFMVYLQKENIIDESGMPKERFSAEFPKEGPSILRIQQVVRGDSAAYFCASSGQGRETQYFGPGTRLLVL.

This chain uses TRBV7-8 with TRBJ2-1; 7 bases line up with TRBD1. V lost 5 bases and J lost 2; bases outside the gene matches: 6. Germline lookup yields CDR1 SGHVS and CDR2 FQNEAQ. The CDR3 is made up of 15 amino acids. The CDR3 protein is CASSTDGTAYNEQFF. CDR3 in DNA: TGTGCCAGCAGCACGGACGGGACAGCCTACAATGAGCAGTTCTTC.

The chain is built from TRBV7-2 and TRBJ2-1, with 9 nucleotides matching TRBD2. The germline V gene encodes CDR1 SGHTA and CDR2 FQGNSA. Trimming cost V 4 bases and J 0 bases; bases outside gene matches: 1. The CDR3 loop spans 15 amino acids. The CDR3 bases are TGTGCCAGCAGCTATAGCGGGAGCTCCTACAATGAGCAGTTCTTC. Amino acids: CASSYSGSSYNEQFF. The whole variable domain, filled in from reference TRBV7-2 and TRBJ2-1, reads GAGVSQSPSNKVTEKGKDVELRCDPISGHTALYWYRQSLGQGLEFLIYFQGNSAPDKSGLPSDRFSAERTGGSVSTLTIQRTQQEDSAVYLCASSYSGSSYNEQFFGPGTRLTVL.

The rearrangement joins TRBV5-5 to TRBJ2-1, with D possibly being TRBD1 (6 bases). Germline V CDR1 and CDR2: SGHKS, YYEKEE (reference sequence). This CDR3 is 14 amino acids long. Trimming stripped 4 bases from V and 4 bases from J, with 12 bases between. The CDR3 nucleotides are TGTGCCAGCAGCGCGCAGGGGAAATACAATGAGCAGTTCTTC. This codes for CASSAQGKYNEQFF.

CDR3 coding DNA: TGCAGCGTTGAACGGGGTGAGCAGTTCTTC. Its protein is CSVERGEQFF. The chain joins TRBV29-1 to TRBJ2-1, with D perhaps matching TRBD2 (5 bases). Trimming pared 2 bases from V and 9 bases from J, leaving 5 bases between. The CDR3 runs to 10 residues. Germline lookup yields CDR1 SQVTM and CDR2 ANQGSEA.

There are a few counts of this clone. V gene TRBV5-4 combines with J gene TRBJ1-4; D is undetermined. V was cut by 0 bases and J by 8 bases, with 11 bases left in between. CDR1 is SGHNT and CDR2 is YYREEE in the germline V gene (reference sequence). This CDR3 has 14 amino acids. The CDR3 DNA follows: TGTGCCAGCAGCTTGGGAGGGCCCGACGAAAAACTGTTTTTT. Its protein product is CASSLGGPDEKLFF.

This chain links TRBV29-1 with TRBJ2-7; a weak D match, TRBD1 (5 bases). The CDR3 has 10 amino acids. The germline V gene has CDR1 SQVTM and CDR2 ANQGSEA. The CDR3 here is CRQGTYEQYV. CDR3 nucleotides: TGCCGGCAGGGTACCTACGAGCAGTACGTC.

The chain carries TRBV19 and TRBJ2-2, with 8 nucleotides matching TRBD2. This CDR3 region has 14 residues. Germline CDR1 and CDR2: LNHDA and SQIVND (reference sequence). The J segment lost 6 bases and the V segment lost 4 bases, leaving 4 bases of the junction unmatched. The CDR3 region is CASSTREGPGELFF. Here the CDR3 DNA reads TGTGCCAGTAGTACACGGGAGGGTCCCGGGGAGCTGTTTTTT.

This clone appeared a single time. The CDR3 DNA is TGCGCCAGCAGCTTCGTTGGGACAGACAACAATGAGCAGTTCTTC. It is translated as CASSFVGTDNNEQFF. The chain uses TRBV4-3 and TRBJ2-1; 7 nucleotides line up with TRBD1. Trimming removed 5 bases from V and 5 bases from J; junction bases left unmatched: 9. CDR3 length: 15 amino acids. Germline V gene sequence: CDR1 LGHNA, CDR2 YSLEER.

The rearrangement links TRBV6-1 to TRBJ1-5, with TRBD1 matching 8 bases. Germline CDR1 reads MNHNS; CDR2 reads SASEGT. This CDR3 has 14 amino acids. V was pared by 6 bases and J by 5 bases, with 6 bases of the junction left unmatched. CDR3 sequence reads: CASRGTGGDQPQHF. The CDR3 DNA sequence: TGTGCCAGCAGGGGGACAGGTGGGGATCAGCCCCAGCATTTT.

This clone was counted only a few times. As DNA, the CDR3 is TGTGCCAGCAGCCCAGGGGGCTCAGGTGAAAAACTGTTTTTT. Its translation: CASSPGGSGEKLFF. The chain combines TRBV28 with TRBJ1-4, with TRBD1 identical over 8 bases. Looked up from germline, CDR1 is MDHEN and CDR2 is SYDVKM. The CDR3 consists of 14 residues. With V trimmed by 6 bases and J by 7 bases, 7 bases remained unmatched. The variable domain in full, with the rest retrieved from reference TRBV28 and TRBJ1-4, is DVKVTQSSRYLVKRTGEKVFLECVQDMDHENMFWYRQDPGLGLRLIYFSYDVKMKEKGDIPEGYSVSREKKERFSLILESASTNQTSMYLCASSPGGSGEKLFFGSGTQLSVL.

This clone has just one count. The rearrangement links TRBV4-3 to TRBJ2-7, with D possibly being TRBD2 (5 bases). CDR1 and CDR2 from the germline V gene are LGHNA and YSLEER. The CDR3 has 16 amino acids. Deletions cut 0 bases from V and 4 bases from J, with 16 bases between. CDR3 in amino acids: CASSQDRGRRRYEQYF. The CDR3 nucleotides are TGCGCCAGCAGCCAAGATCGGGGTCGCAGGAGGTACGAGCAGTACTTC.

This rearrangement joins TRBV5-6 to TRBJ2-3; D gene unclear. The V gene's germline CDR1 is SGHDT and CDR2 YYEEEE. The V gene lost 0 bases and the J gene lost 5 bases, with 7 bases spanning the gap. The CDR3 has 13 amino acids. The CDR3 reads CASSLGSGDTQYF. In DNA form, the CDR3 reads TGTGCCAGCAGCTTGGGTTCCGGAGATACGCAGTATTTT.

The V gene is TRBV19, the J gene TRBJ1-1, with TRBD1 matching 8 bases. The CDR3 is 15 residues long. Germline CDR1 and CDR2: LNHDA and SQIVND (reference sequence). The J segment lost 4 bases and the V segment lost 0 bases, leaving 4 bases of the junction unmatched. The CDR3 DNA reads as TGTGCCAGTAGTATAGACCCAGGGGGCGGCACTGAAGCTTTCTTT. Translation gives CASSIDPGGGTEAFF.

The chain carries TRBV28 and TRBJ2-5; the match to TRBD1 covers 7 bases. The CDR3 has 15 residues. The V and J ends lost 5 bases and 3 bases, in that order; junction bases with no gene match: 9. CDR1 is MDHEN and CDR2 is SYDVKM in the germline V gene. DNA of the CDR3: TGTGCCAGCAGTGGGGACAGATACTGGGAAGAGACCCAGTACTTC. Amino acids: CASSGDRYWEETQYF.

The chain is built from TRBV18 and TRBJ2-7; D call uncertain. The CDR3 loop spans 13 amino acids. V gave up 3 bases and J gave up 6 bases, with 12 bases separating them. Germline assignment: CDR1 KGHSH and CDR2 LQKENI. This CDR3 reads CASSPVAAGEQYV. CDR3 in DNA: TGTGCCAGCTCACCGGTGGCGGCCGGCGAGCAGTACGTC.

This chain joins TRBV5-4 and TRBJ2-7; tentatively, D is TRBD1 (5 bases). Per germline, CDR1 SGHNT and CDR2 YYREEE (reference sequence). This CDR3 is built from 14 residues. The V gene lost 5 bases and the J gene lost 3 bases, with 15 bases spanning the gap. CDR3 DNA: TGTGCCAGCAGTGGTCAGGGCGACCTCTACGAGCAGTACTTC. Encoded protein: CASSGQGDLYEQYF.